This TCR beta chain is from a study of early T cells in non-severe SARS-CoV-2 infection. On the study more broadly: It was bulk RNA from unsorted whole blood that was sequenced, and the chains were unpaired. Overall study results and limits: Private and CD4 specificities were missed by VDJdb matching, which favored anti-spike CD8 responses.

V shed 4 bases and J shed 3 bases, with 16 bases lying between them. Germline-derived CDR1 and CDR2 are SGHVS and FNYEAQ. The CDR3 length is 16 residues. Researchers tagged individual cDNA molecules with unique molecular identifiers. TCRdb re-called the 5' RACE reads with MiXCR, one entry per CDR3 protein. This table holds under 30,000 distinct CDR3 sequences, 4.5% found once. This clonotype was seen at least ten times. Its antigen is unidentified. The sample was whole blood. The clonotype was recovered from an adult who was a healthcare worker with PCR-confirmed SARS-CoV-2 infection or an uninfected control (not recorded which). This rearrangement joins TRBV7-6 to TRBJ2-1; D is uncertain. CDR3 sequence (DNA): TGTGCCAGCAGCTCCCCCGGACGTTCCCTCTACAATGAGCAGTTCTTC. It yields the protein CASSSPGRSLYNEQFF.